Each of the 18 T cell receptor beta chains below was sequenced from the same sample in a study of T cell responses to AZD1222 COVID-19 vaccine (dated by TCRdb to the early 2020s). This specimen's time point label, per the study, means: baseline before first vaccination. The library came from the immunoSEQ multiplex PCR assay. The table was pulled from immuneACCESS by TCRdb, which kept in-frame rearrangements only. Such tables lose some clones; where checked, under half of the loss comes from unresolved V genes, and the rest has no known cause. The sample data list some 190,000 clones, and about 90% of these were observed just once. In total, the top ten clones hold 7.5% to 9.5% of the sample. The sample was peripheral blood, taken on day 0 of AZD1222 vaccination. The receptors originated from an adult in good health.

This sequence joins TRBV10-3 and TRBJ1-6; D remains ambiguous. Germline lookup yields CDR1 ENHRY and CDR2 SYGVKD. This CDR3 has 15 amino acids. Trimming removed 6 bases at V and 0 bases at J, with 9 bases between. For the CDR3, the DNA is TGTGCCATCAGATCACCCAGCTCCTATAATTCACCCCTCCACTTT. Its protein is CAIRSPSSYNSPLHF.

The chain uses TRBV5-1 and TRBJ2-7, with TRBD2 identical over 10 bases. V dropped 5 bases and J dropped 0; count of bases not matched to a gene: 11. Germline assignment: CDR1 SGHRS and CDR2 YFSETQ. This CDR3 has 17 amino acids. The CDR3 sequence is CASSYGTSASHSYEQYF. The DNA of the CDR3 is TGCGCCAGCAGTTACGGGACTAGCGCTTCTCACTCCTACGAGCAGTACTTC.

This clone turned up a few times. The chain combines TRBV7-9 with TRBJ2-2, with TRBD1 matching 8 bases. This CDR3 comprises 15 residues. From germline, CDR1 is SEHNR and CDR2 FQNEAQ (reference sequence). The J segment lost 5 bases and the V segment lost 5 bases, leaving 7 bases of the junction unmatched. Here the CDR3 reads CASSEGQEWTGELFF. CDR3 DNA sequence: TGTGCCAGCAGCGAGGGACAGGAGTGGACCGGGGAGCTGTTTTTT.

The chain employs TRBV5-6 and TRBJ1-5; 9 positions agree with TRBD1. This CDR3 region has 16 residues. Unmatched junction bases numbered 6, after V lost 4 bases and J lost 1 base. Germline CDR1 and CDR2: SGHDT and YYEEEE. CDR3 loop: CASSMGTGRSNQPQHF. The CDR3 coding sequence is TGTGCCAGCAGCATGGGGACAGGGAGAAGCAATCAGCCCCAGCATTTT. Complete variable domain (other parts from reference TRBV5-6 and TRBJ1-5): DAGVTQSPTHLIKTRGQQVTLRCSPKSGHDTVSWYQQALGQGPQFIFQYYEEEERQRGNFPDRFSGHQFPNYSSELNVNALLLGDSALYLCASSMGTGRSNQPQHFGDGTRLSIL.

This rearrangement joins TRBV3-1 (or the pseudogene TRBV3-2) to TRBJ2-2; 8 nucleotides align to TRBD1. This CDR3 is built from 14 residues. The germline gives CDR1 LGHDT, CDR2 YNNKEL (reference sequence). V was clipped by 3 bases and J by 6 bases; unmatched bases: 3. The DNA of the CDR3 is TGTGCCAGCAGCCACCTGGACAGGGCCGGGGAGCTGTTTTTT. Translating it yields CASSHLDRAGELFF.

J is TRBJ2-2 and V is TRBV14, with a tentative D call TRBD2 (5 bases). There are 15 residues in the CDR3. The ends were cut back, 6 bases at V and 7 bases at J, with 18 bases in the middle. CDR1 is SGHDN and CDR2 is FVKESK in the germline V gene. The CDR3 spells CASSRRAGENGELFF. The CDR3 DNA follows: TGTGCCAGCAGTCGTAGGGCCGGGGAGAACGGGGAGCTGTTTTTT.

The rearrangement links TRBV4-1 to TRBJ2-3, with 10 nucleotides matching TRBD2. This CDR3 spans 16 amino acids. CDR1 is MGHRA and CDR2 is YSYEKL in the germline V gene. The V and J ends lost 4 bases and 1 base, in that order; junction bases with no gene match: 5. The CDR3 sequence: CASSPSGGAGTDTQYF. The CDR3 DNA sequence: TGCGCCAGCAGCCCCAGCGGGGGGGCCGGCACAGATACGCAGTATTTT.

The V and J genes are TRBV11-2 and TRBJ2-7; D perhaps matches TRBD1 (5 bases). The CDR3 length is 16 residues. Deletions cut 2 bases from V and 2 bases from J, with 16 bases between. Germline V gives CDR1 SGHAT, CDR2 FQNNGV. The CDR3 region is CASSLSSGRVPYEQYF. CDR3 bases: TGTGCCAGCAGCTTAAGTTCTGGCAGGGTACCCTACGAGCAGTACTTC.

This clone is a singleton in its sample. The chain has TRBV9 and TRBJ2-7, with D maybe TRBD2 (6 bases). The V and J ends lost 4 bases and 0 bases respectively, with 14 bases between them. The CDR3 runs 15 residues. Germline CDR1 reads SGDLS; CDR2 reads YYNGEE. CDR3 residues: CASSPRDFFSYEQYF. CDR3 DNA sequence: TGTGCCAGCAGCCCGCGGGACTTTTTCTCCTACGAGCAGTACTTC.

The rearrangement joins TRBV3-1 (or the pseudogene TRBV3-2) to TRBJ1-1; D is undetermined. Per the germline V gene, CDR1 is LGHDT and CDR2 is YNNKEL (reference sequence). V lost 1 base and J 0 bases, leaving 3 bases between the germline ends. The CDR3 is made up of 13 amino acids. The CDR3 DNA is TGTGCCAGCAGCCAAGGGTTGAACACTGAAGCTTTCTTT. It translates to CASSQGLNTEAFF.

J is TRBJ1-1 and V is TRBV5-1, with a possible D match to TRBD1 (5 bases). The V end was cut by 4 bases, the J end by 9 bases, with 16 bases between. The CDR3 contains 13 residues. The germline gives CDR1 SGHRS, CDR2 YFSETQ. The CDR3: CASSAGTGPKAFF. The CDR3 DNA reads as TGCGCCAGCAGCGCAGGGACGGGGCCCAAAGCTTTCTTT.

Only one count was recorded for this clone. Additional DNA sequences in this sample encode the identical CDR3. The rearrangement links TRBV3-1 (or the pseudogene TRBV3-2) to TRBJ1-2; D unclear. The V and J ends lost 1 base and 5 bases respectively, with 5 bases between them. CDR3 length: 12 residues. From germline, CDR1 is LGHDT and CDR2 YNNKEL (reference sequence). The CDR3 DNA follows: TGTGCCAGCAGCCAAGGCGGTTATGGCTACACCTTC. Its translation: CASSQGGYGYTF.

The CDR3 coding sequence is TGTGCCAGCAGTTACGCAGCGGGGGGCGCCTACGAGCAGTACTTC. Translation gives CASSYAAGGAYEQYF. The chain uses TRBV6-5 and TRBJ2-7; 9 bases are shared with TRBD2. The CDR3 extends over 15 amino acids. Germline CDR1 reads MNHEY; CDR2 reads SVGAGI. V trimming: 2 bases; J trimming: 2 bases; junction bases outside the gene matches: 4.

This chain joins TRBV5-6 and TRBJ1-6, with 7 nucleotides matching TRBD1. This CDR3 has 17 residues. Germline V gene sequence: CDR1 SGHDT, CDR2 YYEEEE. J lost 0 bases, V lost 4 bases, and 7 bases had no gene match. CDR3 DNA: TGTGCCAGCAGCGGGGGACAGCTTAGCTCCTATAATTCACCCCTCCACTTT. Its protein product is CASSGGQLSSYNSPLHF. Combining the CDR3 with reference TRBV5-6 and TRBJ1-6 gives the whole variable domain DAGVTQSPTHLIKTRGQQVTLRCSPKSGHDTVSWYQQALGQGPQFIFQYYEEEERQRGNFPDRFSGHQFPNYSSELNVNALLLGDSALYLCASSGGQLSSYNSPLHFGNGTRLTVT.

V is TRBV29-1 and J is TRBJ2-1; 11 bases fit TRBD2. Germline V CDR1 and CDR2: SQVTM, ANQGSEA. The CDR3 is 15 residues long. After removal of 6 bases from V and 12 bases from J, the junction contained 16 bases not matched to a gene. CDR3 DNA sequence: TGCAGCGTCCCCGGGCTAGCGGGGGGCGACTCGGGGCAGTTCTTC. It yields the protein CSVPGLAGGDSGQFF.

The chain couples TRBV28 to TRBJ1-1, with D maybe TRBD1 (6 bases). V was clipped by 5 bases and J by 5 bases, with 15 bases between them. This CDR3 has 14 residues. CDR1 and CDR2 (germline): MDHEN, SYDVKM. The DNA of the CDR3 is TGTGCCAGCAGTCCCGAAAACAGGGTTACTGAAGCTTTCTTT. Its translation is CASSPENRVTEAFF.

The chain couples TRBV7-9 to TRBJ2-7; 8 nucleotides align to TRBD2. Germline V gene sequence: CDR1 SEHNR, CDR2 FQNEAQ (reference sequence). V lost 5 bases and J lost 4; bases outside the gene matches: 7. The CDR3 totals 14 residues. In DNA form, the CDR3 reads TGTGCCAGCAGCCCCGGCGGGGGGCCGTACGAGCAGTACTTC. This codes for CASSPGGGPYEQYF.

The rearrangement links TRBV19 to TRBJ1-1; 9 bases map to TRBD1. The CDR3 loop spans 17 amino acids. Per germline, CDR1 LNHDA and CDR2 SQIVND (reference sequence). Unmatched junction bases numbered 11, after V lost 3 bases and J lost 3 bases. CDR3 bases: TGTGCCAGTAGTATCCCCCGGGACAGGGCGTCCTACACTGAAGCTTTCTTT. Encoded protein: CASSIPRDRASYTEAFF.